The next 2 T cell receptor beta chains were all read from a single sample in a study of T cell responses to AZD1222 COVID-19 vaccine. Some clones are missing from TCRdb's copy, which holds only in-frame ones; the method was immunoSEQ multiplex PCR. The sample includes over 45,000 clones, about 90% of them seen just once. The sample was peripheral blood, taken on day 0 of AZD1222 vaccination. The receptors here all came from an adult in good health.

The rearrangement joins TRBV27 to TRBJ2-7; D gene ambiguous. This CDR3 comprises 14 residues. Germline CDR1 is MNHEY and CDR2 is SMNVEV (reference sequence). Trimming removed 4 bases at V and 3 bases at J, with 13 bases between. The CDR3 DNA follows: TGTGCCAGCAGTTACCGAGTAGACGGCTACGAGCAGTACTTC. Residues: CASSYRVDGYEQYF.

The chain is built from TRBV29-1 and TRBJ1-5, with TRBD1 as a possible D gene (6 bases). CDR3 length: 13 amino acids. With 6 bases removed from V and 3 bases from J, the gap between germline ends came to 12 bases. Germline V lookup: CDR1 SQVTM, CDR2 ANQGSEA. Written as DNA, the CDR3 is TGCAGCGTCCGGGACAACCTCAATCAGCCCCAGCATTTT. This sequence encodes CSVRDNLNQPQHF.